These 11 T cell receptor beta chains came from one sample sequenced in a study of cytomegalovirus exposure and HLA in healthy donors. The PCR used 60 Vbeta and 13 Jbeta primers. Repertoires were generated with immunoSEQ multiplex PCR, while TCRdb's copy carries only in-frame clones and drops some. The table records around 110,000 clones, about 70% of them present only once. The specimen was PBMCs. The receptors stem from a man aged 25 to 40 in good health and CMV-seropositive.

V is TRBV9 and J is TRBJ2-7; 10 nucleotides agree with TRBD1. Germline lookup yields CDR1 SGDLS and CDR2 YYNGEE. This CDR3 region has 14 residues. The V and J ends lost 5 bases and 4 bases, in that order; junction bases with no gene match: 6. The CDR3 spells CASSPGTGVYEQYF. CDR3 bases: TGTGCCAGCAGTCCCGGGACAGGGGTTTACGAGCAGTACTTC.

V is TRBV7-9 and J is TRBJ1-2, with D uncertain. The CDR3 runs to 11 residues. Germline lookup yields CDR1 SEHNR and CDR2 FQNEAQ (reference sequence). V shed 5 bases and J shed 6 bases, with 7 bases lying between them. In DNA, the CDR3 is TGTGCCAGCAGCGTCCGGGATGGCTACACCTTC. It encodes CASSVRDGYTF.

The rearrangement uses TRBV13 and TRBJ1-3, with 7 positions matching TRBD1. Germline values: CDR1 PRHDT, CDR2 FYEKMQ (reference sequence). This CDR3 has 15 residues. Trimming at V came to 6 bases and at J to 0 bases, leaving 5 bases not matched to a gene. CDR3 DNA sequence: TGTGCCAGCAGTCTCAGGGGGTCCTCTGGAAACACCATATATTTT. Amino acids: CASSLRGSSGNTIYF.

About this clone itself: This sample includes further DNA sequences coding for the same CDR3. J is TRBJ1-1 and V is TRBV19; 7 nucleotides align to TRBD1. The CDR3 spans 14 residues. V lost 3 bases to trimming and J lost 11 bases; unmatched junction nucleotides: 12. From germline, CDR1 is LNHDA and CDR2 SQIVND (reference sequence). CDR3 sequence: CASSMVPHTGEAFF. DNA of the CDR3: TGTGCCAGTAGTATGGTTCCCCACACAGGGGAGGCTTTCTTT. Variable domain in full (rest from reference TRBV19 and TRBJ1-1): DGGITQSPKYLFRKEGQNVTLSCEQNLNHDAMYWYRQDPGQGLRLIYYSQIVNDFQKGDIAEGYSVSREKKESFPLTVTSAQKNPTAFYLCASSMVPHTGEAFFGQGTRLTVV.

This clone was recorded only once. CDR3 coding DNA: TGTGCCAGCAGTTACTCCGTGGGCGGGAGAAACAATGAGCAGTTCTTC. It encodes CASSYSVGGRNNEQFF. The chain links TRBV6-5 to TRBJ2-1, with 7 bases identical to TRBD2. The CDR3 totals 16 residues. V was pared by 0 bases and J by 5 bases, with 7 bases of the junction left unmatched. Germline CDR1 and CDR2: MNHEY and SVGAGI.

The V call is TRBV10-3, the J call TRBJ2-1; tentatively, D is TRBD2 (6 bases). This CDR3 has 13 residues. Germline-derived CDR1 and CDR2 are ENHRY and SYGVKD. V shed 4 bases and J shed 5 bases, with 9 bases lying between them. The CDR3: CAISAPGDNEQFF. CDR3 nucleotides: TGTGCCATCAGTGCTCCGGGAGACAATGAGCAGTTCTTC.

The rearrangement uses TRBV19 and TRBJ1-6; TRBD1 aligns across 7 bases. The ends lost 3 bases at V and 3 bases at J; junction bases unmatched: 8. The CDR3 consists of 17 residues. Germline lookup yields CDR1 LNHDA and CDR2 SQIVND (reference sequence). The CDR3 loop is CASSIQGQVGYNSPLHF. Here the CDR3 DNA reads TGTGCCAGTAGTATCCAAGGACAGGTGGGCTATAATTCACCCCTCCACTTT.

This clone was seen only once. The CDR3 DNA reads TGTGCCAGCAGCGAAGGGGGTAATGAAAAACTGTTTTTT. It encodes CASSEGGNEKLFF. V usage is TRBV11-1 and J usage is TRBJ1-4, with D possibly matching TRBD1 (6 bases). The germline V gene has CDR1 SGHAT and CDR2 FQDESV (reference sequence). The CDR3 length is 13 residues. V dropped 5 bases and J dropped 4 bases, with 8 bases sitting between them. The full variable domain, its missing parts supplied by reference TRBV11-1 and TRBJ1-4, is EAEVAQSPRYKITEKSQAVAFWCDPISGHATLYWYRQILGQGPELLVQFQDESVVDDSQLPKDRFSAERLKGVDSTLKIQPAELGDSAMYLCASSEGGNEKLFFGSGTQLSVL.

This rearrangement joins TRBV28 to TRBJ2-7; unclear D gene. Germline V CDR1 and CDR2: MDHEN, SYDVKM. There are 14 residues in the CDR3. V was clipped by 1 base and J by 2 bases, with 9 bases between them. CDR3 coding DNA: TGTGCCAGCAGTTTATCCGAGGTACCCTACGAGCAGTACGTC. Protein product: CASSLSEVPYEQYV.

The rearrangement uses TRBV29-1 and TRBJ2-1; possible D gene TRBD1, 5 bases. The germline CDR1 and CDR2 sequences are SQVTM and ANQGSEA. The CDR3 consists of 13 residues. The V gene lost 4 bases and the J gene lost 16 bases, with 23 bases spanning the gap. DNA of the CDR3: TGCAGCGTTGGTATAAGGGGCCAGGGTAGGGGATTCTTC. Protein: CSVGIRGQGRGFF.

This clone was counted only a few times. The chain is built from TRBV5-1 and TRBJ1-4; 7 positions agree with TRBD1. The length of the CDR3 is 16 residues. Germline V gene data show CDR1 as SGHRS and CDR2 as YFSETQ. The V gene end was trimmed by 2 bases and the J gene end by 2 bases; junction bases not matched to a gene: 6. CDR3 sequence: CASSFLTGVTNEKLFF. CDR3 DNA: TGCGCCAGCAGCTTCCTCACAGGGGTCACTAATGAAAAACTGTTTTTT. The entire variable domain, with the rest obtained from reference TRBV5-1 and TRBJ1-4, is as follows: KAGVTQTPRYLIKTRGQQVTLSCSPISGHRSVSWYQQTPGQGLQFLFEYFSETQRNKGNFPGRFSGRQFSNSRSEMNVSTLELGDSALYLCASSFLTGVTNEKLFFGSGTQLSVL.